The 30 T cell receptor beta chains reported below all come from one sample, sequenced in a study of identical twins (dated by TCRdb to the mid-2010s). Library generation was performed with 5' RACE. Reads for this sample came from an Illumina HiSeq 2000. Starting from the raw public reads, TCRdb applied fastp trimming at Q25, assembled clones with MiXCR and retained in-frame beta chains. Identical CDR3 protein sequences are pooled into one entry, listed with their most common genes and DNA. The sample profile shows 450,000 or so distinct CDR3 sequences; about 14% of them were found once. The ten largest clones add up to about 0.52% of the sample. These sequences were also reported in another study, on yellow fever vaccine responses in identical twins.

Sequenced: CD4+ T cells sorted from blood. These receptors came from a woman in her late teens or twenties in good health.

V and J are TRBV2 and TRBJ1-5; unclear D gene. CDR1 and CDR2 from the germline V gene are SNHLY and FYNNEI. With 4 bases removed from V and 0 bases from J, the gap between germline ends came to 7 bases. The CDR3 totals 14 residues. The CDR3 sequence is CASSAASSNQPQHF. CDR3 sequence (DNA): TGTGCCAGCAGTGCCGCCAGTAGCAATCAGCCCCAGCATTTT.

In this sample, this clonotype turned up many times. V usage is TRBV12-3 or TRBV12-4 and J usage is TRBJ1-3, with D unclear. The CDR3 has 14 amino acids. V gave up 5 bases and J gave up 4 bases, with 12 bases separating them. The CDR3 nucleotides read TGTGCCAGCAGTCCGTTTAAAAGAGGAAACACCATATATTTT. It translates to CASSPFKRGNTIYF.

The CDR3 region has the DNA TGCGCCAGCAGCTCCCGGGACAGGGACACCGGGGAGCTGTTTTTT. Its translation: CASSSRDRDTGELFF. The rearrangement links TRBV5-1 to TRBJ2-2, with 9 nucleotides matching TRBD1. The CDR3 is 15 residues long. The germline V gene has CDR1 SGHRS and CDR2 YFSETQ. The V and J ends lost 3 bases and 3 bases, in that order; junction bases with no gene match: 3.

This clonotype was counted a few times. The chain combines TRBV3-1 with TRBJ2-7; TRBD1 matches 7 bases. Germline trimming cut 3 bases from V and 2 bases from J; bases unmatched to any gene: 1. Germline values: CDR1 LGHDT, CDR2 YNNKEL (reference sequence). This CDR3 has 13 amino acids. The CDR3 region is CASSHDRAYEQYF. The CDR3 bases are TGTGCCAGCAGCCACGACAGGGCCTACGAGCAGTACTTC.

The V and J genes are TRBV18 and TRBJ2-7, with D tentatively TRBD1 (5 bases). Germline CDR1 reads KGHSH; CDR2 reads LQKENI. The V end was cut by 5 bases, the J end by 1 base, with 12 bases between. The CDR3 consists of 14 residues. CDR3 sequence reads: CASSVADISYEQYF. The CDR3 DNA sequence: TGTGCCAGCTCAGTCGCGGACATTTCCTACGAGCAGTACTTC.

The chain recombines TRBV7-3 with TRBJ2-1; D unresolved. V gave up 1 base and J gave up 7 bases, with 11 bases separating them. The germline V gene encodes CDR1 SGHTA and CDR2 FQGTGA. The CDR3 is made up of 14 amino acids. The CDR3 nucleotides read TGTGCCAGCAGCTTAAACAGAATTGAGAATGAGCAGTTCTTC. This encodes CASSLNRIENEQFF.

The V call is TRBV20-1, the J call TRBJ2-1; possible D gene TRBD2, 7 bases. Germline assignment: CDR1 DFQATT and CDR2 SNEGSKA (reference sequence). The CDR3 is made up of 17 amino acids. Trimming left V 3 bases short and J 10 bases short, with 28 bases between. The CDR3 loop is CSARKGGETRDPEEQFF. For the CDR3, the DNA is TGCAGTGCTAGGAAAGGGGGGGAGACTAGAGATCCAGAGGAGCAGTTCTTC.

This clonotype turned up a few times. The chain employs TRBV5-1 and TRBJ2-7; 8 bases map to TRBD1. CDR3 length: 16 residues. Trimming at V came to 4 bases and at J to 5 bases, leaving 14 bases not matched to a gene. CDR1 SGHRS and CDR2 YFSETQ come from the germline V gene. The CDR3 DNA reads TGCGCCAGCAGCCCCCGTGTCGGGACAGGCGGTAACGAGCAGTACTTC. Translated: CASSPRVGTGGNEQYF.

The chain has TRBV20-1 and TRBJ2-7; 8 bases line up with TRBD2. Germline V gene sequence: CDR1 DFQATT, CDR2 SNEGSKA (reference sequence). J gave up 2 bases and V 4 bases, and 4 bases lay outside the gene matches. The CDR3 consists of 13 residues. Here the CDR3 DNA reads TGCAGTGCTACCATAGCGGGACCCTACGAGCAGTACTTC. This gives the protein CSATIAGPYEQYF.

This clonotype was counted between two and nine times. The chain combines TRBV20-1 with TRBJ1-1, with a tentative D call TRBD1 (5 bases). CDR1 is DFQATT and CDR2 is SNEGSKA in the germline V gene (reference sequence). CDR3 length: 14 residues. V lost 0 bases and J 1 base, leaving 9 bases between the germline ends. CDR3 amino acids: CSARDLRGNTEAFF. In DNA, the CDR3 is TGCAGTGCTAGAGACTTGAGGGGGAACACTGAAGCTTTCTTT.

The V and J genes are TRBV7-9 and TRBJ2-5, with D uncertain. The V gene's germline CDR1 is SEHNR and CDR2 FQNEAQ (reference sequence). The V end was cut by 1 base, the J end by 3 bases, with 6 bases between. This CDR3 is built from 13 residues. The CDR3 spells CASSLEREETQYF. The DNA of the CDR3 is TGTGCCAGCAGCTTAGAAAGGGAAGAGACCCAGTACTTC.

The chain recombines TRBV16 with TRBJ2-7, with D unresolved. The germline V and J ends were trimmed by 4 bases and 5 bases, with 6 bases remaining between them. CDR1 is KGHSY, CDR2 FQNENV, per germline. The CDR3 has 11 amino acids. The CDR3 bases are TGTGCCAGCAGCCGGGAAAACGAGCAGTACTTC. This sequence encodes CASSRENEQYF.

The chain employs TRBV7-6 and TRBJ2-2; 10 nucleotides line up with TRBD2. Germline V gives CDR1 SGHVS, CDR2 FNYEAQ. J was trimmed by 6 bases and V by 4 bases; bases with no gene match: 5. This CDR3 is built from 15 residues. CDR3 amino acids: CASSSPSGRSGELFF. The CDR3 bases are TGTGCCAGCAGCTCACCTAGCGGGAGATCCGGGGAGCTGTTTTTT.

This clonotype was detected many times. This chain connects TRBV12-3 or TRBV12-4 to TRBJ1-5; the D is unclear. The CDR3 has 13 amino acids. Trimming took off 1 base at V and 2 bases at J, with 3 bases between the two ends. The CDR3 DNA sequence: TGTGCCAGCAGTTTAGTGGGCAATCAGCCCCAGCATTTT. It codes for CASSLVGNQPQHF.

This chain connects TRBV28 to TRBJ1-2; TRBD1 might be the D (6 bases). Trimming left V 4 bases short and J 8 bases short, with 20 bases between. The germline gives CDR1 MDHEN, CDR2 SYDVKM. The CDR3 is 15 amino acids. The DNA for the CDR3 is TGTGCCAGCAGTTCAGCCACCCGGGGGGCCAAGGGCTACACCTTC. Residues: CASSSATRGAKGYTF.

The chain uses TRBV4-2 and TRBJ2-3; 9 bases are a match to TRBD2. V lost 1 base, J lost 2 bases, and 13 bases stayed unmatched. Germline V gene sequence: CDR1 LGHNA, CDR2 YNFKEQ. The CDR3 is 19 amino acids. The CDR3 region has the DNA TGTGCCAGCAGCCAAGCCCCCAAGGGGAGCGGGAGGATCACAGATACGCAGTATTTT. Amino acid sequence: CASSQAPKGSGRITDTQYF.

CDR3 nucleotides: TGTGCCAGCAGCCCATTTACCGGGACAGGGGGGACAGATACGCAGTATTTT. The encoded protein is CASSPFTGTGGTDTQYF. The V gene is TRBV11-3, the J gene TRBJ2-3; 11 nucleotides match TRBD1. The CDR3 totals 17 residues. The germline CDR1 and CDR2 sequences are SGHNT and YENEEA. J gave up 3 bases and V 5 bases, and 10 bases lay outside the gene matches.

The genes are TRBV20-1 and TRBJ1-2; 7 nucleotides line up with TRBD1. V was clipped by 1 base and J by 3 bases; unmatched bases: 2. From germline, CDR1 is DFQATT and CDR2 SNEGSKA (reference sequence). The CDR3 has 13 residues. The CDR3 region is CSARATGYYGYTF. In nucleotides, the CDR3 is TGCAGTGCTAGAGCGACAGGGTACTATGGCTACACCTTC.

The rearrangement uses TRBV28 and TRBJ2-7, with 9 nucleotides matching TRBD1. Germline lookup yields CDR1 MDHEN and CDR2 SYDVKM. The CDR3 length is 15 residues. The ends lost 3 bases at V and 5 bases at J; junction bases unmatched: 8. CDR3 residues: CASSFIGQGRNEQYF. The CDR3 bases are TGTGCCAGCAGTTTTATAGGACAGGGGAGAAACGAGCAGTACTTC.

The chain carries TRBV20-1 and TRBJ2-2; no definite D call. Germline CDR1 is DFQATT and CDR2 is SNEGSKA (reference sequence). V gave up 5 bases and J gave up 6 bases, with 22 bases separating them. The CDR3 extends over 16 amino acids. DNA of the CDR3: TGCAGTGCTCGAAAGGCGCACCAAGGGTATTCCGGGGAGCTGTTTTTT. Its translation is CSARKAHQGYSGELFF.

V gene TRBV6-2 or TRBV6-3 combines with J gene TRBJ2-7; TRBD2 matches at 9 bases. The V gene's germline CDR1 is MNHEY and CDR2 SVGEGT. The CDR3 spans 14 residues. V dropped 6 bases and J dropped 3; count of bases not matched to a gene: 6. This CDR3 reads CASSPIAGVYEQYF. The DNA for the CDR3 is TGTGCCAGCAGCCCCATAGCGGGAGTCTACGAGCAGTACTTC.

V and J are TRBV9 and TRBJ2-7, with TRBD2 identical over 16 bases. This CDR3 region has 17 residues. In germline, CDR1 is SGDLS, CDR2 YYNGEE. V lost 3 bases and J lost 1; bases outside the gene matches: 4. This chain's CDR3 is CASSAGTSGRGSYEQYF. The CDR3 nucleotides read TGTGCCAGCAGCGCCGGGACTAGCGGGAGGGGGTCCTACGAGCAGTACTTC. Full variable domain (rest looked up from reference TRBV9 and TRBJ2-7): DSGVTQTPKHLITATGQRVTLRCSPRSGDLSVYWYQQSLDQGLQFLIQYYNGEERAKGNILERFSAQQFPDLHSELNLSSLELGDSALYFCASSAGTSGRGSYEQYFGPGTRLTVT.

This chain uses TRBV9 with TRBJ2-1, with D perhaps TRBD2 (5 bases). V gave up 5 bases and J gave up 0 bases, with 15 bases separating them. The CDR3 is made up of 16 amino acids. CDR1 is SGDLS and CDR2 is YYNGEE in the germline V gene. The CDR3 sequence: CASSLYEGNSYNEQFF. CDR3 coding DNA: TGTGCCAGCAGTCTCTATGAGGGAAACTCCTACAATGAGCAGTTCTTC. The variable domain in full, with the rest retrieved from reference TRBV9 and TRBJ2-1, is DSGVTQTPKHLITATGQRVTLRCSPRSGDLSVYWYQQSLDQGLQFLIQYYNGEERAKGNILERFSAQQFPDLHSELNLSSLELGDSALYFCASSLYEGNSYNEQFFGPGTRLTVL.

This clonotype was counted a few times. The genes are TRBV5-1 and TRBJ2-7; 10 nucleotides align to TRBD2. The V gene's germline CDR1 is SGHRS and CDR2 YFSETQ. With 0 bases clipped from V and 1 base from J, the junction kept 7 bases outside the gene matches. There are 17 residues in the CDR3. CDR3 DNA sequence: TGCGCCAGCAGCTTGGGGGCTAGCGGGAGCACTTCCTACGAGCAGTACTTC. Translated, it gives CASSLGASGSTSYEQYF. Complete variable domain (other parts from reference TRBV5-1 and TRBJ2-7): KAGVTQTPRYLIKTRGQQVTLSCSPISGHRSVSWYQQTPGQGLQFLFEYFSETQRNKGNFPGRFSGRQFSNSRSEMNVSTLELGDSALYLCASSLGASGSTSYEQYFGPGTRLTVT.

This clonotype was recorded many times. This chain joins TRBV7-9 and TRBJ2-3; D is ambiguous. V was shortened by 5 bases and J by 4 bases, with 16 bases between the two germline ends. Germline values: CDR1 SEHNR, CDR2 FQNEAQ (reference sequence). The CDR3 loop spans 15 amino acids. The DNA for the CDR3 is TGTGCCAGCAGCCTCGAGAAAGCGAACTCAGATACGCAGTATTTT. This codes for CASSLEKANSDTQYF.

The chain couples TRBV6-2 or TRBV6-3 to TRBJ2-1; no clear D gene. The V gene's germline CDR1 is MNHEY and CDR2 SVGEGT. This CDR3 contains 15 residues. V was shortened by 7 bases and J by 7 bases, with 20 bases between the two germline ends. The CDR3 sequence is CASTFSLLIGNEQFF. The CDR3 nucleotides are TGTGCCAGCACCTTTTCCCTCTTAATAGGGAATGAGCAGTTCTTC.

The chain combines TRBV6-1 with TRBJ2-2; unclear D gene. The CDR3 is 12 amino acids. Trimming took off 10 bases at V and 7 bases at J, with 13 bases between the two ends. Germline V lookup: CDR1 MNHNS, CDR2 SASEGT. CDR3 sequence reads: CATADLVGELFF. The CDR3 nucleotides are TGTGCCACCGCGGATCTTGTCGGGGAGCTGTTTTTT.

This clonotype was counted a few times. The gene calls are TRBV28 and TRBJ2-4, with D possibly TRBD1 on 5 matching bases. The CDR3 has 14 residues. Between the trimmed V and J ends, which lost 5 bases and 4 bases, there was a span of 12 bases. Germline-derived CDR1 and CDR2 are MDHEN and SYDVKM. The CDR3 region is CASSPQGKKNIQYF. CDR3 nucleotides: TGTGCCAGCAGTCCCCAGGGAAAGAAAAACATTCAGTACTTC.

This clonotype was seen only a few times. CDR3 sequence reads: CASSFSPGQGSWQYF. DNA for the CDR3: TGTGCCAGCAGCTTCAGCCCGGGACAGGGCTCTTGGCAGTACTTC. The chain couples TRBV6-2 or TRBV6-3 to TRBJ2-7; 9 bases map to TRBD1. Looked up from germline, CDR1 is MNHEY and CDR2 is SVGEGT. This CDR3 is 15 amino acids long. V was clipped by 6 bases and J by 9 bases; unmatched bases: 15.

A few counts support this clonotype. The rearrangement joins TRBV20-1 to TRBJ2-3, with 9 bases identical to TRBD2. This CDR3 comprises 15 residues. Germline CDR1 DFQATT, CDR2 SNEGSKA (reference sequence). V dropped 5 bases and J dropped 0; count of bases not matched to a gene: 6. Here the CDR3 DNA reads TGCAGTGCTGGGGCTAGCGGGACGAGCACAGATACGCAGTATTTT. This sequence encodes CSAGASGTSTDTQYF.